This TCR beta chain originates from a study of vaccination effects on CD4 cells after COVID-19. Regarding the study as a whole: Convalescent patients were scarce in the study, and it lacked early post-infection timepoints. Pronounced clonal contraction occurred in clones induced by infection and by vaccine late after vaccination.

Within the ViraFEST assay, antigen-specific CD4+ T cells underwent expansion with viral peptide pools prior to sequencing. The culture ran for around nine days, and then CD4+ T cells were isolated. Nucleocapsid antibody tests were negative, and the vaccine recipients had no prior SARS-CoV-2 infection. Wells containing 1.5 million to 2 million PBMC each were cultured with 10 IU/ml IL-2 and 8 to 10 ug/ml peptides. Half of the medium was exchanged for IL-2 medium on both days 3 and 7. A few counts support this clone. Its antigen is not known. The V and J ends lost 6 bases and 6 bases respectively, with 20 bases between them. The CDR3 sequence is 15 residues long. CDR1 is MNHEY, CDR2 SMNVEV, per germline (reference sequence). Produced via immunoSEQ multiplex PCR; TCRdb's table is partial and in-frame only. The sample lists approximately 68,000 clones, about 79% occurring once.

The chain carries TRBV27 and TRBJ1-1, with D possibly matching TRBD1 (5 bases). Sequencing was performed on CD4+ T cells from PBMCs cultured with SARS-CoV-2 spike peptides, taken before COVID-19 vaccination. The clonotype originates from a human donor who received a COVID-19 vaccine. As DNA, the CDR3 is TGTGCCAGCAGGCCCGTCCCCAGGGTATTATCTGAAGCTTTCTTT. Translating gives CASRPVPRVLSEAFF.